This T cell receptor (beta chain) was sequenced during a study of T cells in localized non-small cell lung cancer. Overall study results and limits: Sequencing involved a lone tumor region, leaving heterogeneity possible. The appearance of a median approximately 55 of the top 100 tumor clones was seen in adjacent lung. In uninvolved adjacent lung, T cell clonality reached its highest value, exceeding tumor.

V lost 10 bases and J 0 bases, leaving 4 bases between the germline ends. This CDR3 has 11 residues. CDR1 is LNHDA and CDR2 is SQIVND in the germline V gene (reference sequence). This clone was observed a handful of times. The antigen is undetermined. Produced via immunoSEQ multiplex PCR; TCRdb's table is partial and in-frame only. Among some 39,000 clones listed, roughly three quarters were seen once. The rearrangement uses TRBV19 and TRBJ1-5; no reliable D call. The specimen comprised PBMCs, sampled before any cancer treatment. This TCR was sampled from a woman aged 35 to 70 with stage II squamous cell lung carcinoma. The CDR3, as DNA: TGTGCCAATAATAGCAATCAGCCCCAGCATTTT. It yields the protein CANNSNQPQHF.